These 26 T cell receptor beta chains originate from one sample sequenced in a study of response to subunit inactivated influenza vaccine. TCRdb reprocessed the RT-PCR reads via MiXCR and lists one record per CDR3 protein. The data show 800,000 or so distinct CDR3 sequences, 21% seen once. The sample consisted of PBMCs from blood, taken 4 to 6 days after vaccination. The source is a man aged 50-60 years who received an inactivated influenza vaccine.

The chain has TRBV7-9 and TRBJ2-3; TRBD2 aligns across 11 bases. The CDR3 spans 16 residues. Trimming at V came to 1 base and at J to 4 bases, leaving 4 bases not matched to a gene. Germline V CDR1 and CDR2: SEHNR, FQNEAQ (reference sequence). The CDR3 spells CASSLVASGGSDTQYF. CDR3 coding DNA: TGTGCCAGCAGCTTAGTGGCTAGCGGGGGGTCAGATACGCAGTATTTT.

The V and J genes are TRBV20-1 and TRBJ2-1, with D possibly being TRBD2 (6 bases). Germline V CDR1 and CDR2: DFQATT, SNEGSKA (reference sequence). The CDR3 contains 16 residues. Trimming took off 3 bases at V and 3 bases at J, with 18 bases between the two ends. This CDR3 is CSARPRLVGYYNEQFF. CDR3 DNA sequence: TGCAGTGCTAGGCCTCGACTAGTTGGTTACTACAATGAGCAGTTCTTC.

The rearrangement joins TRBV6-5 to TRBJ2-3; no reliable D call. With 6 bases removed from V and 3 bases from J, the gap between germline ends came to 7 bases. The germline V gene has CDR1 MNHEY and CDR2 SVGAGI. The CDR3 is 12 amino acids. The CDR3 loop is CASRSETDTQYF. As DNA, the CDR3 is TGTGCCAGCAGGTCAGAAACAGATACGCAGTATTTT.

The sample holds a few counts of this clonotype. This chain connects TRBV5-1 to TRBJ2-7; D gene unclear. This CDR3 is 13 amino acids long. Trimming cost V 5 bases and J 2 bases, with 11 bases left between them. Germline assignment: CDR1 SGHRS and CDR2 YFSETQ. The CDR3 DNA follows: TGCGCCAGCAGATCAGTCGATGCCTACGAGCAGTACTTC. It translates to CASRSVDAYEQYF.

The chain is built from TRBV7-2 and TRBJ2-7; tentatively, D is TRBD1 or TRBD2 (5 bases each). V was pared by 1 base and J by 0 bases, with 16 bases between. In germline, CDR1 is SGHTA, CDR2 FQGNSA. The CDR3 spans 17 residues. The CDR3 spells CASSLVISGTTSYEQYF. DNA for the CDR3: TGTGCCAGCAGCTTAGTAATATCCGGGACGACCTCCTACGAGCAGTACTTC.

This clonotype turned up a few times. The CDR3 coding sequence is TGTGCCAGCAGCAAAGTTCGTGCTTTGGCGGGAGTTTACGAGCAGTACTTC. Protein sequence: CASSKVRALAGVYEQYF. V gene TRBV21-1 combines with J gene TRBJ2-7; TRBD2, the table's D call, was not compared with the DNA. TRBV21-1 is a pseudogene locus. The CDR3 has 17 amino acids.

This clonotype has ten or more counts. The V call is TRBV9, the J call TRBJ1-2, with 7 positions matching TRBD1. The V gene's germline CDR1 is SGDLS and CDR2 YYNGEE. The junction had 10 bases not matched to a gene; V was cut back by 4 bases and J by 4 bases. The CDR3 length is 15 residues. CDR3 DNA sequence: TGTGCCAGCAGCCCAGGGGACAGACCCTCCTATGGCTACACCTTC. It encodes CASSPGDRPSYGYTF.

The table lists this clonotype with a few counts. The genes are TRBV20-1 and TRBJ1-1; no definite D call. Per the germline V gene, CDR1 is DFQATT and CDR2 is SNEGSKA (reference sequence). With 3 bases removed from V and 9 bases from J, the gap between germline ends came to 17 bases. This CDR3 contains 13 residues. The CDR3 spells CSASHPLLKKAFF. The CDR3 region has the DNA TGCAGTGCTAGCCACCCCCTCCTAAAGAAAGCTTTCTTT.

This clonotype was seen more than once but under ten times. The chain couples TRBV9 to TRBJ2-5; D not certain. Between the trimmed V and J ends, which lost 0 bases and 5 bases, there was a span of 17 bases. Germline loops: CDR1 SGDLS, CDR2 YYNGEE. The CDR3 runs to 16 residues. CDR3 residues: CASSVDWALRPETQYF. The CDR3 nucleotides are TGTGCCAGCAGCGTAGATTGGGCTCTCCGCCCCGAGACCCAGTACTTC.

This clonotype has a single count. The rearrangement joins TRBV4-2 to TRBJ1-4, with a weak D call TRBD1 (5 bases). From germline, CDR1 is LGHNA and CDR2 YNFKEQ. This CDR3 is built from 15 residues. V gave up 2 bases and J gave up 8 bases, with 15 bases separating them. The CDR3 DNA follows: TGTGCCAGCAGCCAACCCGGGACGTTCGAGGAAAAACTGTTTTTT. Protein sequence: CASSQPGTFEEKLFF.

J is TRBJ1-5 and V is TRBV2; unclear D gene. Germline assignment: CDR1 SNHLY and CDR2 FYNNEI. The CDR3 runs 14 residues. The V end was cut by 6 bases, the J end by 2 bases, with 11 bases between. CDR3 bases: TGTGCCAGCAGGGATGGGGTCGGCAATCAGCCCCAGCATTTT. It codes for CASRDGVGNQPQHF.

The CDR3 nucleotides are TGTGCCAGCAGCCAAGAGACTATGAAGGAAAACACCATATATTTT. Its translation is CASSQETMKENTIYF. The chain joins TRBV4-2 to TRBJ1-3, with unresolved D. This CDR3 is built from 15 residues. The V gene's germline CDR1 is LGHNA and CDR2 YNFKEQ. The germline V and J ends were trimmed by 0 bases and 6 bases, with 12 bases remaining between them.

This sequence joins TRBV7-2 and TRBJ2-1; 8 nucleotides match TRBD2. CDR3 length: 15 amino acids. The trim removed 1 base at V and 5 bases at J, leaving 4 bases unmatched. The germline gives CDR1 SGHTA, CDR2 FQGNSA. As DNA, the CDR3 is TGTGCCAGCAGCTTAGTAGCGGGACGAAACAATGAGCAGTTCTTC. Translation gives CASSLVAGRNNEQFF.

The V call is TRBV5-1, the J call TRBJ2-5, with D unresolved. The V end lost 4 bases, the J end lost 2 bases, and 15 bases lay between the germline ends. Germline assignment: CDR1 SGHRS and CDR2 YFSETQ. This CDR3 comprises 15 residues. The CDR3 bases are TGCGCCAGCAGCCAAAAAAGGCAGGATCAAGAGACCCAGTACTTC. Translation gives CASSQKRQDQETQYF. The variable domain in full, completed from reference TRBV5-1 and TRBJ2-5, reads KAGVTQTPRYLIKTRGQQVTLSCSPISGHRSVSWYQQTPGQGLQFLFEYFSETQRNKGNFPGRFSGRQFSNSRSEMNVSTLELGDSALYLCASSQKRQDQETQYFGPGTRLLVL.

The gene calls are TRBV12-3 or TRBV12-4 and TRBJ2-3, with D maybe TRBD1 (6 bases). The germline V and J ends were trimmed by 11 bases and 0 bases, with 12 bases remaining between them. The CDR3 runs to 13 residues. The CDR3 loop is CAGSTGSTDTQYF. The DNA of the CDR3 is TGTGCCGGTAGCACAGGGAGCACAGATACGCAGTATTTT.

In this sample, this clonotype turned up a few times. The chain has TRBV7-2 and TRBJ1-6; TRBD1 might be the D (5 bases). With 2 bases removed from V and 9 bases from J, the gap between germline ends came to 20 bases. Germline assignment: CDR1 SGHTA and CDR2 FQGNSA. The CDR3 covers 17 residues. The chain's CDR3 is CASSLSGGDPGISPLHF. DNA for the CDR3: TGTGCCAGCAGCTTATCTGGCGGGGACCCTGGGATTTCACCCCTCCACTTT.

This clonotype showed up many times. V usage is TRBV12-3 or TRBV12-4 and J usage is TRBJ2-3, with TRBD2 identical over 8 bases. This CDR3 has 15 amino acids. The ends lost 5 bases at V and 2 bases at J; junction bases unmatched: 6. The CDR3 is CASSVTSGFTDTQYF. CDR3 nucleotide sequence: TGTGCCAGCAGTGTCACTAGCGGATTCACAGATACGCAGTATTTT.

V and J are TRBV20-1 and TRBJ1-4; D unresolved. CDR1 DFQATT and CDR2 SNEGSKA come from the germline V gene (reference sequence). The V end lost 8 bases, the J end lost 8 bases, and 21 bases lay between the germline ends. This CDR3 region has 14 residues. The DNA of the CDR3 is TGCAGTATCCGTTTGGCAACTTCGCGGGAAAAACTGTTTTTT. Amino acid sequence: CSIRLATSREKLFF.

This clonotype was recorded many times. The J gene is TRBJ1-5, the V gene TRBV12-3 or TRBV12-4; D perhaps matches TRBD1 (5 bases). The CDR3 is 14 amino acids. Trimming took 5 bases from V and 2 from J, leaving 10 bases between them. The CDR3 is CASSLRQRNQPQHF. In nucleotides, the CDR3 is TGTGCCAGCAGTCTACGACAGCGCAATCAGCCCCAGCATTTT.

This clonotype showed up just a few times. The gene calls are TRBV7-2 and TRBJ2-3; 8 bases agree with TRBD2. The V segment lost 0 bases and the J segment 6 bases; nucleotides outside the gene matches: 14. Germline values: CDR1 SGHTA, CDR2 FQGNSA. CDR3 size: 18 residues. The CDR3 nucleotides read TGTGCCAGCAGCTTAGCGGGGGCGGGGGGCCTAGGAGCGGATACGCAGTATTTT. Translating gives CASSLAGAGGLGADTQYF.

This sequence joins TRBV20-1 and TRBJ1-1; 8 bases map to TRBD1. The V segment lost 1 base and the J segment 5 bases; nucleotides outside the gene matches: 6. The CDR3 is made up of 14 amino acids. Germline CDR1 and CDR2: DFQATT and SNEGSKA (reference sequence). The CDR3 coding sequence is TGCAGTGCTAGAGTCTGGACAGGGAGGACTGAAGCTTTCTTT. This gives the protein CSARVWTGRTEAFF.

The chain carries TRBV24-1 and TRBJ2-7, with no clear D. Germline V lookup: CDR1 KGHDR, CDR2 SFDVKD. The length of the CDR3 is 13 residues. The V end was cut by 3 bases, the J end by 9 bases, with 14 bases between. This CDR3 reads CATSDPGQTRQYF. DNA of the CDR3: TGTGCCACCAGTGATCCCGGTCAAACGAGGCAGTACTTC.

The gene calls are TRBV4-2 and TRBJ2-5; 7 nucleotides agree with TRBD2. The germline CDR1 and CDR2 sequences are LGHNA and YNFKEQ. CDR3 length equals 15 residues. V lost 4 bases and J lost 2; bases outside the gene matches: 7. The CDR3 DNA follows: TGTGCCAGCAGCCCATCGGGACTACAACAAGAGACCCAGTACTTC. Protein: CASSPSGLQQETQYF.

The chain uses TRBV3-1 and TRBJ1-2, with a weak D call TRBD1 (5 bases). The V end lost 4 bases, the J end lost 2 bases, and 11 bases lay between the germline ends. CDR1 and CDR2 (germline): LGHDT, YNNKEL (reference sequence). CDR3 size: 14 residues. In DNA, the CDR3 is TGTGCCAGCAGCCGTTCCCAGGGAAACTATGGCTACACCTTC. Translation: CASSRSQGNYGYTF.

This clonotype was seen at least ten times. The chain links TRBV29-1 to TRBJ1-4, with 7 positions matching TRBD1. The CDR3 totals 13 residues. Unmatched junction bases numbered 6, after V lost 3 bases and J lost 8 bases. Germline V lookup: CDR1 SQVTM, CDR2 ANQGSEA. CDR3 bases: TGCAGCGTTGAGCGGACAGGTGACGAAAAACTGTTTTTT. Amino acid sequence: CSVERTGDEKLFF.

This clonotype was seen a few times. The chain uses TRBV6-2 or TRBV6-3 and TRBJ2-1; 16 positions match TRBD2. Germline lookup yields CDR1 MNHEY and CDR2 SVGEGT. V dropped 2 bases and J dropped 4; count of bases not matched to a gene: 8. This CDR3 contains 19 residues. CDR3 loop: CASSYPGTSGRAVYNEQFF. CDR3 sequence (DNA): TGTGCCAGCAGTTACCCTGGGACTAGCGGGAGGGCCGTATACAATGAGCAGTTCTTC.